This TCR beta chain was identified in a study of T cells after yellow fever vaccination. Study at large: Researchers used SMART-Seq v4 Ultra Low Input to prepare fractions that had low cell numbers.

As TCR cDNA was made by 5'RACE template switching, a universal primer site and UMIs were added. Each CDR3 protein is one row after TCRdb ran MiXCR on the 5' RACE reads. In the table there are some 350,000 distinct CDR3 sequences, around 4.1% of which are singletons. The CDR3 has 12 residues. Germline values: CDR1 SNHLY, CDR2 FYNNEI. The ends were cut back, 6 bases at V and 4 bases at J, with 9 bases in the middle. The TCR sequence derives from a man aged 18 to 29 who received the YFV17D yellow fever vaccine. Sequencing used PBMCs, obtained 5 days after the yellow fever booster vaccination. J is TRBJ1-1 and V is TRBV2, with D perhaps TRBD1 (5 bases). The CDR3 protein is CASRGVGTEAFF. Here the CDR3 DNA reads TGTGCCAGCAGGGGGGTAGGCACTGAAGCTTTCTTT.